The next 19 T cell receptor beta chains were all read from a single sample in a study of blood T cell repertoires in COVID-19. Libraries were prepared by immunoSEQ multiplex PCR; TCRdb keeps only in-frame clonotypes and omits some of them. The table lists 46,000 or so clones, around four fifths of them singletons. The sample consisted of peripheral blood. The receptors were gathered from a human donor in a cohort sampled during active COVID-19.

This chain uses TRBV2 with TRBJ2-5; 12 bases are a match to TRBD1. The CDR3 consists of 14 residues. With V trimmed by 7 bases and J by 5 bases, 5 bases remained unmatched. Germline assignment: CDR1 SNHLY and CDR2 FYNNEI. CDR3 in DNA: TGTGCCAGCAACCGGGACAGGGGGCCTGAGACCCAGTACTTC. This sequence encodes CASNRDRGPETQYF. The full variable domain, with the rest looked up from reference TRBV2 and TRBJ2-5, is EPEVTQTPSHQVTQMGQEVILRCVPISNHLYFYWYRQILGQKVEFLVSFYNNEISEKSEIFDDQFSVERPDGSNFTLKIRSTKLEDSAMYFCASNRDRGPETQYFGPGTRLLVL.

In this sample, this clone turned up a few times. The chain carries TRBV4-2 and TRBJ2-1, with 14 positions matching TRBD2. This CDR3 is built from 16 residues. J was trimmed by 7 bases and V by 1 base; bases with no gene match: 3. Germline V gene lookup returns CDR1 LGHNA and CDR2 YNFKEQ. DNA for the CDR3: TGTGCCAGCAGCCAAGGGACTAGCGGGGGGTGGAATGAGCAGTTCTTC. It specifies CASSQGTSGGWNEQFF.

The chain is built from TRBV11-2 and TRBJ1-1, with D possibly TRBD1 on 6 matching bases. This CDR3 has 15 residues. Germline CDR1 and CDR2: SGHAT and FQNNGV. With 4 bases removed from V and 1 base from J, the gap between germline ends came to 13 bases. CDR3 residues: CASSYQPGENTEAFF. The CDR3 nucleotides are TGTGCCAGCAGCTACCAGCCAGGGGAGAACACTGAAGCTTTCTTT.

V usage is TRBV10-3 and J usage is TRBJ1-5, with D uncertain. The CDR3 contains 13 residues. V was shortened by 4 bases and J by 8 bases, with 12 bases between the two germline ends. Germline CDR1 is ENHRY and CDR2 is SYGVKD. CDR3 nucleotides: TGTGCCATCAGTGGGAGGTTTGGAGAGCCCCAGCATTTT. It yields the protein CAISGRFGEPQHF.

CDR3 amino acids: CSASRLLGLAGGSNTGELFF. The DNA of the CDR3 is TGCAGTGCTAGTAGACTTTTGGGACTAGCGGGGGGAAGTAACACCGGGGAGCTGTTTTTT. V and J are TRBV20-1 and TRBJ2-2; 15 bases align to TRBD2. The germline CDR1 and CDR2 sequences are DFQATT and SNEGSKA (reference sequence). V dropped 3 bases and J dropped 2; count of bases not matched to a gene: 13. This CDR3 contains 20 residues.

The chain uses TRBV27 and TRBJ1-6, with 12 nucleotides matching TRBD1. The germline gives CDR1 MNHEY, CDR2 SMNVEV (reference sequence). The V gene end was trimmed by 5 bases and the J gene end by 1 base; junction bases not matched to a gene: 9. The CDR3 consists of 19 residues. The CDR3 region is CASSLSGTGGFSYNSPLHF. CDR3 in DNA: TGTGCCAGCAGTCTCTCCGGGACAGGGGGCTTTTCCTATAATTCACCCCTCCACTTT.

This clone was observed a single time. The J gene is TRBJ1-2, the V gene TRBV4-1; D might be TRBD1 (6 bases). CDR3 length: 17 residues. V lost 0 bases and J lost 0, with 14 bases in between. Per germline, CDR1 MGHRA and CDR2 YSYEKL. In DNA form, the CDR3 reads TGCGCCAGCAGCCAAGATGGACAGTTTTCAGCTAACTATGGCTACACCTTC. It translates to CASSQDGQFSANYGYTF.

The chain employs TRBV5-1 and TRBJ1-5; D possibly corresponds to TRBD1 (6 bases). The CDR3 has 14 amino acids. Germline assignment: CDR1 SGHRS and CDR2 YFSETQ. V was cut by 4 bases and J by 5 bases, with 13 bases left in between. CDR3 sequence reads: CASSTTGLDQPQHF. The CDR3 coding sequence is TGCGCCAGCAGCACGACAGGTCTCGATCAGCCCCAGCATTTT.

This clone appeared a single time. V is TRBV5-6 and J is TRBJ1-5, with a tentative D call TRBD1 (5 bases). Trimming pared 2 bases from V and 7 bases from J, leaving 13 bases between. CDR1 SGHDT and CDR2 YYEEEE come from the germline V gene. This CDR3 is 14 amino acids long. The CDR3 loop reads CASSFYPDRQPQHF. The CDR3 DNA reads as TGTGCCAGCAGCTTTTATCCTGACAGACAGCCCCAGCATTTT. Using reference TRBV5-6 and TRBJ1-5 for the parts outside the CDR3, the full variable domain is DAGVTQSPTHLIKTRGQQVTLRCSPKSGHDTVSWYQQALGQGPQFIFQYYEEEERQRGNFPDRFSGHQFPNYSSELNVNALLLGDSALYLCASSFYPDRQPQHFGDGTRLSIL.

The V call is TRBV6-6, the J call TRBJ1-5; TRBD1 is a possible D gene (6 bases). Germline V gives CDR1 MNHNY, CDR2 SVGAGI (reference sequence). CDR3 size: 15 residues. The V end lost 7 bases, the J end lost 3 bases, and 16 bases lay between the germline ends. The CDR3 bases are TGTGCCAGCACCCAGACAGGAGTACTCAATCAGCCCCAGCATTTT. Protein product: CASTQTGVLNQPQHF.

The chain is built from TRBV30 and TRBJ1-5, with 8 bases lining up with TRBD1. V was pared by 3 bases and J by 0 bases, with 7 bases of the junction left unmatched. There are 16 residues in the CDR3. CDR1 and CDR2 (germline): GTSNPN, SVGIG (reference sequence). The CDR3 nucleotides read TGTGCCTGGAGGGGACAGGAGACTTATAGCAATCAGCCCCAGCATTTT. Residues: CAWRGQETYSNQPQHF.

The rearrangement uses TRBV10-3 and TRBJ2-7; a possible D gene is TRBD2 (7 bases). With 6 bases removed from V and 2 bases from J, the gap between germline ends came to 14 bases. The CDR3 sequence is 14 residues long. Germline CDR1 and CDR2: ENHRY and SYGVKD. The CDR3 loop reads CAIREGGGTYEQYF. As DNA, the CDR3 is TGTGCCATCAGAGAAGGGGGGGGTACCTACGAGCAGTACTTC.

The genes are TRBV30 and TRBJ2-7, with TRBD1 matching over 7 bases. The germline V gene has CDR1 GTSNPN and CDR2 SVGIG (reference sequence). The CDR3 consists of 12 residues. J gave up 10 bases and V 0 bases, and 6 bases lay outside the gene matches. The CDR3 coding sequence is TGTGCCTGGAGTGTACAACAGGGGAGACAGTACTTC. It codes for CAWSVQQGRQYF.

The gene calls are TRBV6-2 or TRBV6-3 and TRBJ1-5, with D possibly matching TRBD1 (6 bases). The germline CDR1 and CDR2 sequences are MNHEY and SVGEGT. Trimming cost V 4 bases and J 5 bases, with 9 bases left between them. The CDR3 has 13 residues. CDR3 DNA: TGTGCCAGCAGTTTGAACAGGGATCAGCCCCAGCATTTT. This sequence encodes CASSLNRDQPQHF.

The chain combines TRBV10-3 with TRBJ2-5, with D possibly being TRBD2 (5 bases). The germline V and J ends were trimmed by 3 bases and 0 bases, with 14 bases remaining between them. Germline V lookup: CDR1 ENHRY, CDR2 SYGVKD. The CDR3 spans 16 residues. The CDR3 DNA reads as TGTGCCATCAGTGACGAATGGACTCAATACCAAGAGACCCAGTACTTC. Amino acid sequence: CAISDEWTQYQETQYF.

The rearrangement joins TRBV27 to TRBJ1-4, with D perhaps matching TRBD1 (6 bases). V was clipped by 3 bases and J by 5 bases, with 10 bases between them. The V gene's germline CDR1 is MNHEY and CDR2 SMNVEV (reference sequence). The CDR3 runs to 14 residues. CDR3 coding DNA: TGTGCCAGCAGTTTCAGGGGCCTAAATGAAAAACTGTTTTTT. It codes for CASSFRGLNEKLFF.

The rearrangement uses TRBV7-6 and TRBJ2-1; D unclear. Per germline, CDR1 SGHVS and CDR2 FNYEAQ. The CDR3 is 15 residues long. V was cut by 3 bases and J by 2 bases, with 11 bases left in between. In DNA form, the CDR3 reads TGTGCCAGCAGCTTTATCAGGAATACCTACAATGAGCAGTTCTTC. This encodes CASSFIRNTYNEQFF.

The rearrangement uses TRBV6-4 and TRBJ2-4; weak D call: TRBD1 (5 bases). Deletions cut 6 bases from V and 6 bases from J, with 15 bases between. CDR3 length: 14 residues. Germline CDR1 and CDR2: MRHNA and SNTAGT. CDR3 in DNA: TGTGCCAGCAGGGTACGGGCTAGGGGAAACATTCAGTACTTC. The encoded protein is CASRVRARGNIQYF.

The chain combines TRBV6-4 with TRBJ1-6; D might be TRBD1 (5 bases). The V gene lost 10 bases and the J gene lost 9 bases, with 22 bases spanning the gap. The CDR3 is 15 amino acids. Germline V CDR1 and CDR2: MRHNA, SNTAGT. The CDR3 DNA is TGTGCCACAAGACAGTCCCTGAGTTCCATTTCACCCCTCCACTTT. Amino acids: CATRQSLSSISPLHF.